The present TCR beta chain was sequenced within a study of T cells after yellow fever vaccination. Study-level findings and limits: Post-booster repertoires contained most primary-vaccination clones again (almost 97% CD4, over 70% CD8).

This clonotype was seen repeatedly, ten times or more. Its specificity is not known. The 5'RACE template-switching step produced TCR cDNA and added a universal primer site and UMIs. TCRdb processed the 5' RACE reads anew with MiXCR; each CDR3 protein has one entry. The data hold some 350,000 distinct CDR3 sequences, with around 6.4% observed a single time. Trimming took 5 bases from V and 9 from J, leaving 10 bases between them. CDR1 KGHDR and CDR2 SFDVKD come from the germline V gene. CDR3 size: 12 residues. The material was PBMCs, obtained 5 days after the yellow fever booster vaccination. The source is a man in his thirties or forties who received the YFV17D yellow fever vaccine. The chain is built from TRBV24-1 and TRBJ2-1; perhaps TRBD1 as D (6 bases). The chain's CDR3 is CATSVPGAEQFF. As DNA, the CDR3 is TGTGCCACCAGTGTCCCAGGGGCTGAGCAGTTCTTC.